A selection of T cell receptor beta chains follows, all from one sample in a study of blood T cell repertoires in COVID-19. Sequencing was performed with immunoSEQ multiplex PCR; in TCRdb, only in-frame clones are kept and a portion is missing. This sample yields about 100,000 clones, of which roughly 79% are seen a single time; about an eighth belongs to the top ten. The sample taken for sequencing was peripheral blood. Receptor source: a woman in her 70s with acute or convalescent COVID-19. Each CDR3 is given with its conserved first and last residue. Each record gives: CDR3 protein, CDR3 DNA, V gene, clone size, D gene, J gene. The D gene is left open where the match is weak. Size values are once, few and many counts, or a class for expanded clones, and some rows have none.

CASSLNPGGRTEAFF | TGTGCCAGCAGCCTAAATCCAGGGGGAAGGACTGAAGCTTTCTTT | TRBV7-2 | NA | TRBD1 | TRBJ1-1
CASSSGGAGANVLTF | TGTGCCAGCTCATCCGGGGGGGCTGGGGCCAACGTCCTGACTTTC | TRBV28 | NA | TRBD2 | TRBJ2-6
CASGPLGENGYTF | TGTGCTAGTGGTCCCCTGGGAGAAAATGGCTACACCTTC | TRBV12-5 | once | NA | TRBJ1-2
CASSVNRGLGEQYF | TGTGCCAGCAGCGTAAACAGGGGCCTAGGCGAGCAGTACTTC | TRBV7-8 | NA | TRBD1 | TRBJ2-7
CASSDSNRGEPGANVLTF | TGTGCCAGCAGTGACTCGAACAGGGGGGAGCCTGGGGCCAACGTCCTGACTTTC | TRBV6-4 | NA | TRBD1 | TRBJ2-6
CASSLGSSGTLNTGELFF | TGTGCCAGCAGCTTAGGGTCTAGCGGGACCTTGAACACCGGGGAGCTGTTTTTT | TRBV7-8 | NA | TRBD2 | TRBJ2-2
CASSIGTANSPLHF | TGTGCCAGTAGTATCGGGACAGCTAATTCACCCCTCCACTTT | TRBV19 | once | TRBD1 | TRBJ1-6
CSTKTRYAEAFF | TGCAGCACTAAGACGCGTTACGCTGAAGCTTTCTTT | TRBV29-1 | NA | NA | TRBJ1-1
CASSDASGSSYEQYF | TGCGCCAGCAGTGATGCGTCGGGGAGCTCCTACGAGCAGTACTTC | TRBV10-2 | few | NA | TRBJ2-7
CASSIIAGVYNEQFF | TGTGCCAGTAGTATCATCGCGGGGGTCTACAATGAGCAGTTCTTC | TRBV19 | NA | TRBD2 | TRBJ2-1
CASSQQTGSYEQYF | TGTGCCAGCAGCCAACAGACAGGCTCCTACGAGCAGTACTTC | TRBV3-1/TRBV3-2 | NA | NA | TRBJ2-7
CASSATGGMDTEAFF | TGTGCCAGCAGCGCTACAGGGGGAATGGACACTGAAGCTTTCTTT | TRBV9 | NA | TRBD1 | TRBJ1-1
CASRGGGSAIYF | TGTGCCAGCAGGGGCGGAGGGAGCGCCATATATTTT | TRBV12-3/TRBV12-4 | NA | NA | TRBJ1-3
CASRTSGGPQETQYF | TGTGCCAGCCGGACTAGCGGGGGACCACAAGAGACCCAGTACTTC | TRBV6-6 | once | TRBD2 | TRBJ2-5
CASGTPPGEQFF | TGTGCCTCTGGGACACCCCCGGGTGAGCAGTTCTTC | TRBV19 | NA | NA | TRBJ2-1
CSVGLGVVNTEAFF | TGCAGCGTAGGGTTAGGGGTGGTGAACACTGAAGCTTTCTTT | TRBV29-1 | few | NA | TRBJ1-1
CATSRDLAGGIGNTIYF | TGTGCCACCAGCAGAGATCTAGCAGGGGGCATTGGAAACACCATATATTTT | TRBV15 | few | TRBD1 | TRBJ1-3
CASSPSGQGNTEAFF | TGTGCCAGCAGCCCGTCTGGACAGGGGAACACTGAAGCTTTCTTT | TRBV14 | NA | TRBD1 | TRBJ1-1
CASSYGLLNEKLFF | TGTGCCAGCAGTTACGGGTTACTAAATGAAAAACTGTTTTTT | TRBV6-6 | NA | NA | TRBJ1-4
CASSPDRGKTQYF | TGTGCCAGCAGCCCGGACAGGGGGAAGACCCAGTACTTC | TRBV11-3 | NA | TRBD1 | TRBJ2-5
CSAMRGVEAFF | TGCAGCGCTATGCGGGGCGTTGAAGCTTTCTTT | TRBV29-1 | few | NA | TRBJ1-1
CASSLGQGNQPQHF | TGTGCCAGCAGCCTAGGACAGGGTAATCAGCCCCAGCATTTT | TRBV7-9 | NA | TRBD1 | TRBJ1-5
CASSRLAGGLVDTQYF | TGCGCCAGCAGCCGACTAGCGGGGGGGCTTGTAGATACGCAGTATTTT | TRBV10-2 | once | TRBD2 | TRBJ2-3
CASSLATFRTSGGGNEQFF | TGTGCCAGCAGCTTAGCTACCTTTAGGACTAGCGGGGGGGGTAATGAGCAGTTCTTC | TRBV11-2 | NA | TRBD2 | TRBJ2-1
CATSRGQYNEQFF | TGTGCCACCAGTCGAGGACAATACAATGAGCAGTTCTTC | TRBV24-1 | NA | NA | TRBJ2-1
CASSLATGNSNQPQHF | TGTGCCAGCAGTCTTGCGACGGGAAATAGCAATCAGCCCCAGCATTTT | TRBV28 | NA | NA | TRBJ1-5
CASSPGLPPRVGELFF | TGTGCCAGCTCGCCGGGACTCCCTCCAAGGGTCGGGGAGCTGTTTTTT | TRBV18 | once | NA | TRBJ2-2
CASSSGTSQETQYF | TGCGCCAGCAGCTCCGGGACTAGCCAAGAGACCCAGTACTTC | TRBV5-1 | NA | TRBD2 | TRBJ2-5
CASSLTGTGELFF | TGTGCCAGCAGTTTGACAGGCACCGGGGAGCTGTTTTTT | TRBV12-3/TRBV12-4 | few | NA | TRBJ2-2
CASSFLAGNTEAFF | TGTGCCAGCAGCTTCTTGGCGGGGAACACTGAAGCTTTCTTT | TRBV5-5 | few | NA | TRBJ1-1
CASSQDRLAGANTDTQYF | TGCGCCAGCAGCCAAGATCGGCTAGCGGGGGCCAACACAGATACGCAGTATTTT | TRBV4-3 | medium-sized | TRBD2 | TRBJ2-3
CASSAQGANQPQHF | TGTGCCAGCAGCGCCCAGGGGGCAAATCAGCCCCAGCATTTT | TRBV7-2 | NA | TRBD1 | TRBJ1-5
CASSYQGAGANVLTF | TGTGCCAGTAGTTATCAGGGGGCTGGGGCCAACGTCCTGACTTTC | TRBV19 | NA | TRBD1 | TRBJ2-6
CSARQNTEAFF | TGCAGTGCTAGACAGAACACTGAAGCTTTCTTT | TRBV20-1 | NA | NA | TRBJ1-1
CSVFLTGLNTEAFF | TGCAGCGTTTTTTTGACAGGTCTGAACACTGAAGCTTTCTTT | TRBV29-1 | NA | NA | TRBJ1-1
CASGGTGRDGYTF | TGTGCCAGCGGGGGGACAGGGAGGGATGGCTACACCTTC | TRBV2 | NA | TRBD1 | TRBJ1-2
CAISGGGQGTYEQYF | TGTGCCATCAGTGGGGGGGGACAGGGTACCTACGAGCAGTACTTC | TRBV10-3 | NA | TRBD1 | TRBJ2-7
CASSPQGTAQETQYF | TGTGCCAGCAGTCCCCAGGGGACAGCCCAAGAGACCCAGTACTTC | TRBV2 | NA | TRBD1 | TRBJ2-5
CASSPGTGGADGYTF | TGTGCCAGCAGTCCCGGGACAGGGGGCGCTGATGGCTACACCTTC | TRBV6-2/TRBV6-3 | NA | TRBD1 | TRBJ1-2